The 32 T cell receptor beta chains listed next were all sequenced from one sample in a study of neurological immune-mediated disorders. TCRdb re-called the 5' RACE reads with MiXCR, one entry per CDR3 protein. The sample records around 53,000 distinct CDR3 sequences, approximately 4.4% being singletons. Sequences were obtained from PBMCs. The receptors were sampled from a man aged 45 to 65 with multiple sclerosis.

The CDR3 is CASRRPQRGDTGELFF. The CDR3 nucleotides read TGCGCCAGCAGACGACCTCAGCGGGGAGACACCGGGGAGCTGTTTTTT. The chain couples TRBV5-1 to TRBJ2-2, with 7 bases that match TRBD2. The CDR3 runs 16 residues. Germline assignment: CDR1 SGHRS and CDR2 YFSETQ. The J segment lost 3 bases and the V segment lost 5 bases, leaving 10 bases of the junction unmatched.

The rearrangement uses TRBV11-3 and TRBJ2-5; 13 nucleotides match TRBD2. The CDR3 totals 16 residues. V dropped 0 bases and J dropped 3; count of bases not matched to a gene: 1. Germline loops: CDR1 SGHNT, CDR2 YENEEA. In DNA, the CDR3 is TGTGCCAGCAGCTTAGAAGGACTAGCGGGAGAAGAGACCCAGTACTTC. This codes for CASSLEGLAGEETQYF. Combining the CDR3 with reference TRBV11-3 and TRBJ2-5 gives the whole variable domain EAGVVQSPRYKIIEKKQPVAFWCNPISGHNTLYWYLQNLGQGPELLIRYENEEAVDDSQLPKDRFSAERLKGVDSTLKIQPAELGDSAVYLCASSLEGLAGEETQYFGPGTRLLVL.

This clonotype was counted many times. This chain uses TRBV20-1 with TRBJ1-5, with D possibly TRBD1 on 6 matching bases. Trimming cost V 4 bases and J 0 bases, with 19 bases left between them. Germline lookup yields CDR1 DFQATT and CDR2 SNEGSKA (reference sequence). The CDR3 totals 17 residues. CDR3: CSAMGHRLEYSNQPQHF. CDR3 bases: TGCAGTGCTATGGGACATCGGTTGGAGTATAGCAATCAGCCCCAGCATTTT.

This clonotype was counted ten times or more. The rearrangement links TRBV5-1 to TRBJ2-7; D possibly corresponds to TRBD2 (6 bases). Trimming pared 3 bases from V and 5 bases from J, leaving 15 bases between. Looked up from germline, CDR1 is SGHRS and CDR2 is YFSETQ. This CDR3 is 14 amino acids long. This CDR3 is CASSWVGGVDEQYF. In DNA, the CDR3 is TGCGCCAGCAGCTGGGTCGGCGGGGTAGACGAGCAGTACTTC. Using reference TRBV5-1 and TRBJ2-7 for the parts outside the CDR3, the full variable domain is KAGVTQTPRYLIKTRGQQVTLSCSPISGHRSVSWYQQTPGQGLQFLFEYFSETQRNKGNFPGRFSGRQFSNSRSEMNVSTLELGDSALYLCASSWVGGVDEQYFGPGTRLTVT.

This clonotype has at least ten counts. The V call is TRBV20-1, the J call TRBJ1-2, with 8 bases aligning to TRBD1. V was pared by 1 base and J by 4 bases, with 17 bases of the junction left unmatched. The germline CDR1 and CDR2 sequences are DFQATT and SNEGSKA (reference sequence). This CDR3 has 18 residues. The CDR3 here is CSARGGLGQGARVYGYTF. CDR3 nucleotide sequence: TGCAGTGCTAGAGGCGGCCTAGGTCAGGGGGCTCGGGTCTATGGCTACACCTTC.

The table lists this clonotype with a few counts. The CDR3 DNA is TGCAGCGGAGAAAAGACCTCCTACGAGCAGTACTTC. Its translation is CSGEKTSYEQYF. This chain joins TRBV20-1 and TRBJ2-7, with D hard to call. The germline CDR1 and CDR2 sequences are DFQATT and SNEGSKA (reference sequence). The CDR3 runs 12 residues.

CDR3 amino acids: CSARDGLALSSYNEQFF. CDR3 nucleotides: TGCAGTGCTAGGGATGGACTAGCTCTTAGCTCCTACAATGAGCAGTTCTTC. This rearrangement joins TRBV20-1 to TRBJ2-1, with TRBD2 matching over 8 bases. After removal of 3 bases from V and 0 bases from J, the junction contained 10 bases not matched to a gene. The V gene's germline CDR1 is DFQATT and CDR2 SNEGSKA (reference sequence). The CDR3 has 17 residues.

The chain has TRBV7-9 and TRBJ2-3; D gene uncertain. There are 14 residues in the CDR3. V was cut by 7 bases and J by 1 base, with 12 bases left in between. Germline loops: CDR1 SEHNR, CDR2 FQNEAQ (reference sequence). CDR3 sequence: CASNRRGGTDTQYF. In DNA, the CDR3 is TGTGCCAGCAACCGTAGAGGCGGCACAGATACGCAGTATTTT.

The chain recombines TRBV5-1 with TRBJ2-7; 7 bases fit TRBD1. J gave up 6 bases and V 0 bases, and 3 bases lay outside the gene matches. The length of the CDR3 is 13 residues. Germline lookup yields CDR1 SGHRS and CDR2 YFSETQ. CDR3 bases: TGCGCCAGCAGCTTGGGACAGGGCTCCGAGCAGTACTTC. Translated: CASSLGQGSEQYF.

The table lists this clonotype with many counts. The chain is built from TRBV20-1 and TRBJ1-5, with 7 bases identical to TRBD1. The CDR3 consists of 16 residues. In germline, CDR1 is DFQATT, CDR2 SNEGSKA (reference sequence). J lost 2 bases, V lost 6 bases, and 13 bases had no gene match. This chain's CDR3 is CSAPLRDREGNQPQHF. The CDR3 DNA reads TGCAGTGCCCCGCTCCGTGACAGGGAAGGCAATCAGCCCCAGCATTTT.

In this sample, this clonotype turned up a few times. This chain links TRBV10-3 with TRBJ2-1; unclear D gene. This CDR3 spans 13 amino acids. Trimming shortened V by 7 bases and J by 3 bases, and 10 bases separated the two germline ends. Germline CDR1 is ENHRY and CDR2 is SYGVKD. The chain's CDR3 is CAIITDVYNEQFF. In nucleotides, the CDR3 is TGTGCCATCATTACTGACGTCTACAATGAGCAGTTCTTC.

In its sample, this clonotype was seen many times. V and J are TRBV7-2 and TRBJ2-1; D gene ambiguous. The V end was cut by 4 bases, the J end by 4 bases, with 5 bases between. The CDR3 runs 12 residues. Germline V lookup: CDR1 SGHTA, CDR2 FQGNSA. CDR3 DNA: TGTGCCAGCAGCTACCAATACAATGAGCAGTTCTTC. It specifies CASSYQYNEQFF.

This clonotype has ten or more counts. This sequence joins TRBV5-1 and TRBJ2-7, with D unresolved. The germline V and J ends were trimmed by 5 bases and 6 bases, with 12 bases remaining between them. The length of the CDR3 is 12 residues. Germline assignment: CDR1 SGHRS and CDR2 YFSETQ. CDR3 nucleotide sequence: TGCGCCAGCAGTCAAAGTCCTGGCGAGCAGTACTTC. It translates to CASSQSPGEQYF.

In its sample, this clonotype was seen many times. This chain joins TRBV5-1 and TRBJ2-1, with D perhaps matching TRBD1 or TRBD2 (5 bases each). The ends were cut back, 0 bases at V and 6 bases at J, with 13 bases in the middle. Looked up from germline, CDR1 is SGHRS and CDR2 is YFSETQ. The CDR3 runs to 15 residues. The CDR3 region has the DNA TGCGCCAGCAGCTTGGGGGGGAAGAAGGTCAATGAGCAGTTCTTC. Encoded protein: CASSLGGKKVNEQFF.

In this sample, this clonotype turned up many times. The chain has TRBV7-2 and TRBJ2-1, with D tentatively TRBD1 (5 bases). Trimming pared 5 bases from V and 2 bases from J, leaving 13 bases between. From germline, CDR1 is SGHTA and CDR2 FQGNSA. This CDR3 contains 15 residues. The CDR3 loop reads CASSRRVTTYNEQFF. The CDR3 bases are TGTGCCAGCAGCCGCAGGGTTACCACCTACAATGAGCAGTTCTTC. The full variable domain, with the rest looked up from reference TRBV7-2 and TRBJ2-1, is GAGVSQSPSNKVTEKGKDVELRCDPISGHTALYWYRQSLGQGLEFLIYFQGNSAPDKSGLPSDRFSAERTGGSVSTLTIQRTQQEDSAVYLCASSRRVTTYNEQFFGPGTRLTVL.

This clonotype occurred many times. This sequence joins TRBV28 and TRBJ2-5; D is uncertain. The germline V gene encodes CDR1 MDHEN and CDR2 SYDVKM. The CDR3 totals 14 residues. The V end was cut by 5 bases, the J end by 3 bases, with 13 bases between. The CDR3 loop is CASSERPAEETQYF. The DNA of the CDR3 is TGTGCCAGCAGTGAAAGGCCAGCCGAAGAGACCCAGTACTTC.

This clonotype has at least ten counts. The chain uses TRBV4-1 and TRBJ2-7; D is unresolved. The CDR3 runs to 14 residues. Germline V gene lookup returns CDR1 MGHRA and CDR2 YSYEKL. V was shortened by 0 bases and J by 4 bases, with 10 bases between the two germline ends. The CDR3 is CASSQDSRSYEQYF. CDR3 in DNA: TGCGCCAGCAGCCAAGATTCGAGAAGTTACGAGCAGTACTTC.

This chain connects TRBV5-1 to TRBJ1-1; maybe TRBD1 (6 bases). This CDR3 comprises 15 residues. Germline loops: CDR1 SGHRS, CDR2 YFSETQ. The V end lost 4 bases, the J end lost 3 bases, and 16 bases lay between the germline ends. CDR3 nucleotide sequence: TGCGCCAGCAGCACCCACAGGGTGGGCGACACTGAAGCTTTCTTT. It translates to CASSTHRVGDTEAFF.

This clonotype has ten or more counts. The rearrangement uses TRBV20-1 and TRBJ2-7; D uncertain. CDR1 is DFQATT, CDR2 SNEGSKA, per germline (reference sequence). V dropped 6 bases and J dropped 3 bases, with 15 bases sitting between them. The CDR3 extends over 13 amino acids. The CDR3 DNA reads TGCAGTGCCCCCCCACCCTCGAGCTACGAGCAGTACTTC. This encodes CSAPPPSSYEQYF.

The sample holds a few counts of this clonotype. The rearrangement joins TRBV5-1 to TRBJ2-3, with 9 bases aligning to TRBD2. CDR1 is SGHRS, CDR2 YFSETQ, per germline. Losses at the gene ends were 0 bases for V and 1 base for J; bases not matched to a gene: 3. CDR3 length: 16 amino acids. CDR3 in DNA: TGCGCCAGCAGCTTGGCATTAGCGGGGGGCACAGATACGCAGTATTTT. Protein sequence: CASSLALAGGTDTQYF.

The sample holds many counts of this clonotype. The gene calls are TRBV15 and TRBJ2-3, with a tentative D call TRBD2 (6 bases). The V and J ends lost 3 bases and 2 bases respectively, with 18 bases between them. This CDR3 spans 17 amino acids. Germline CDR1 reads LNHNV; CDR2 reads YYDKDF (reference sequence). Written as DNA, the CDR3 is TGTGCCACCAGCAGCCGACTGGAGCGCGGGGTCACAGATACGCAGTATTTT. It encodes CATSSRLERGVTDTQYF.

A note on this clonotype: A much larger clone lies a single base off, so this may be a read error. The rearrangement uses TRBV7-8 and TRBJ2-3, with D possibly being TRBD2 (5 bases). The CDR3 is 15 residues long. Trimming pared 5 bases from V and 4 bases from J, leaving 16 bases between. Germline V gene data show CDR1 as SGHVS and CDR2 as FQNEAQ. The DNA of the CDR3 is TGTGCCAGCAGCCGAAGAGCGGAAGCGTCAGATACGCAGTATTTT. Its translation: CASSRRAEASDTQYF.

This chain uses TRBV6-5 with TRBJ1-1; D gene unclear. Germline V gene sequence: CDR1 MNHEY, CDR2 SVGAGI. V was clipped by 0 bases and J by 4 bases, with 12 bases between them. The CDR3 has 15 residues. CDR3 DNA: TGTGCCAGCAGTTACTCACCTAAAGGAATCACTGAAGCTTTCTTT. This gives the protein CASSYSPKGITEAFF.

The sample holds many counts of this clonotype. The chain links TRBV7-6 to TRBJ1-2; 7 nucleotides match TRBD1. This CDR3 spans 14 amino acids. The germline V gene encodes CDR1 SGHVS and CDR2 FNYEAQ. V shed 5 bases and J 7 bases; nucleotides not matched to a gene: 10. The CDR3 protein is CASSLNPGGAGYTF. The DNA of the CDR3 is TGTGCCAGCAGCCTCAACCCAGGGGGTGCTGGCTACACCTTC.

This clonotype was picked up many times. The CDR3 is CSAREPQSGVYEQYF. As DNA, the CDR3 is TGCAGTGCTAGAGAGCCGCAGTCGGGGGTCTACGAGCAGTACTTC. The V gene is TRBV20-1, the J gene TRBJ2-7; the D gene is possibly TRBD2 (6 bases). V was trimmed by 0 bases and J by 3 bases, leaving 15 bases between them. Germline V CDR1 and CDR2: DFQATT, SNEGSKA (reference sequence). The CDR3 has 15 amino acids.

This clonotype appeared many times. This chain joins TRBV29-1 and TRBJ2-5; TRBD2 agrees at 10 bases. From germline, CDR1 is SQVTM and CDR2 ANQGSEA. V lost 0 bases, J lost 2 bases, and 15 bases stayed unmatched. CDR3 length: 19 residues. Written as DNA, the CDR3 is TGCAGCGTTGAAGATTGGGATCTAGCGGGAGTATCTATTCAAGAGACCCAGTACTTC. Translation gives CSVEDWDLAGVSIQETQYF.

This clonotype was seen at least ten times. This chain uses TRBV6-5 with TRBJ2-1; 11 bases are shared with TRBD1. J gave up 7 bases and V 1 base, and 3 bases lay outside the gene matches. The CDR3 consists of 15 residues. Per germline, CDR1 MNHEY and CDR2 SVGAGI. The CDR3 nucleotides read TGTGCCAGCAGTTACTTGGACAGGGGGCAGAATGAGCAGTTCTTC. This encodes CASSYLDRGQNEQFF.

A word on this clonotype: One end of the junction does not line up with germline, which may come from a read error. The genes are TRBV12-3 or TRBV12-4 and TRBJ2-3; TRBD2 might be the D (5 bases). The CDR3 is 12 residues long. The CDR3 DNA is TGTGCAAGCACTAGAAGCACAGATACGCAGTATTTT. Translation: CASTRSTDTQYF.

The rearrangement uses TRBV2 and TRBJ1-2, with 8 bases lining up with TRBD1. From germline, CDR1 is SNHLY and CDR2 FYNNEI. The V gene end was trimmed by 6 bases and the J gene end by 6 bases; junction bases not matched to a gene: 6. The CDR3 has 13 amino acids. The CDR3 DNA is TGTGCCAGCAGGGAGGACAGGGAGGATGGCTACACCTTC. Translation gives CASREDREDGYTF.

This clonotype came up a few times. V and J are TRBV20-1 and TRBJ2-7; the D gene is possibly TRBD1 (6 bases). Between the trimmed V and J ends, which lost 1 base and 1 base, there was a span of 8 bases. The CDR3 spans 13 residues. Germline V gives CDR1 DFQATT, CDR2 SNEGSKA (reference sequence). In DNA form, the CDR3 reads TGCAGTGCTAGAGCAGGGGAATCCTACGAGCAGTACTTC. It yields the protein CSARAGESYEQYF.

This clonotype was seen at least ten times. V is TRBV5-1 and J is TRBJ1-1, with no clear D. V lost 5 bases and J lost 0, with 8 bases in between. Germline V CDR1 and CDR2: SGHRS, YFSETQ. The CDR3 loop spans 13 amino acids. CDR3: CASRDTVNTEAFF. CDR3 coding DNA: TGCGCCAGCAGAGACACCGTGAACACTGAAGCTTTCTTT.

This clonotype was detected many times. The chain has TRBV5-5 and TRBJ2-7, with D possibly TRBD2 on 5 matching bases. The CDR3 contains 11 residues. CDR1 and CDR2 (germline): SGHKS, YYEKEE (reference sequence). Trimming stripped 4 bases from V and 4 bases from J, with 6 bases between. The CDR3 loop reads CASSRGYEQYF. Written as DNA, the CDR3 is TGTGCCAGCAGCCGGGGATACGAGCAGTACTTC.